The rows below give T cell receptor beta chains drawn from one sample of a study of blood T cell repertoires in COVID-19. Repertoires were generated with immunoSEQ multiplex PCR, while TCRdb's copy carries only in-frame clones and drops some. This sample yields about 310,000 clones, of which 90% are seen a single time; roughly 1% belongs to the top ten. Sequencing was done on a sample of peripheral blood. The receptors derive from a woman between 40 and 50 years old with COVID-19, enrolled during active disease. Both conserved end residues are part of each CDR3. A D gene is named only where the DNA matches it firmly. Expanded clones get a size class; other rows say once, few or many, or leave the size out.

d_gene	v_gene	abundance	j_gene	CDR3nt	CDR3aa
TRBD1	TRBV7-9	.	TRBJ1-6	TGTGCCAGCAGCCGCGCCGGGACAGGGGGCTCACCCCTCCACTTT	CASSRAGTGGSPLHF
.	TRBV19	.	TRBJ1-4	TGTGCCAGTAGTATGATGCGAGTCGGAAAACTGTTTTTT	CASSMMRVGKLFF
.	TRBV28	.	TRBJ2-7	TGTGCCAGCAGTTTACCTCGGGATACGCAGTACTTC	CASSLPRDTQYF
.	TRBV4-3	.	TRBJ1-1	TGCGCCAGCAGCCAAACTCCACTGGGGCTGAACACTGAAGCTTTCTTT	CASSQTPLGLNTEAFF
TRBD1	TRBV5-5	.	TRBJ1-1	TGTGCCAGCAGCCCACTCAGGGGGACGGCTGAAGCTTTCTTT	CASSPLRGTAEAFF
.	TRBV10-3	.	TRBJ1-4	TGTGCCATCAGTGAATCGGCGGCCCAAGATGAAAAACTGTTTTTT	CAISESAAQDEKLFF
TRBD1	TRBV29-1	.	TRBJ1-1	TGCAGCACGTTAACAGGGGGGACTGAAGCTTTCTTT	CSTLTGGTEAFF
TRBD2	TRBV5-1	.	TRBJ2-5	TGCGCCAGCAGCTTGGGCGGGGGGGCCGCAGAGACCCAGTACTTC	CASSLGGGAAETQYF
.	TRBV28	few	TRBJ1-2	TGTGCCAGCAGTTTCCGTGATGGCTACACCTTC	CASSFRDGYTF
.	TRBV27	.	TRBJ2-7	TGTGCCAGCAGTTTTGGAGGCGAGCAGTACTTC	CASSFGGEQYF
TRBD1	TRBV6-5	.	TRBJ1-5	TGTGCCAGCCGGACAGGAACTATCGATCAGCCCCAGCATTTT	CASRTGTIDQPQHF
.	TRBV7-2	.	TRBJ2-7	TGTGCCAGCAGCTTAAACACACCCTACGAGCAGTACTTC	CASSLNTPYEQYF
TRBD2	TRBV18	.	TRBJ2-1	TGTGCCAGCTCACCACTCGGGGCTAGCGGGACTGAGCAGTTCTTC	CASSPLGASGTEQFF
TRBD2	TRBV4-2	few	TRBJ2-2	TGTGCCAGCAGCCGCCGACTAGCGGGGGATAACACCGGGGAGCTGTTTTTT	CASSRRLAGDNTGELFF
TRBD2	TRBV7-9	once	TRBJ2-2	TGTGCCAGCAGTCAAGGCGGGGGGAACACCGGGGAGCTGTTTTTT	CASSQGGGNTGELFF
.	TRBV11-1	.	TRBJ1-1	TGTGCCAGCAGCTCTACCGGGAGCTACATGAACACTGAAGCTTTCTTT	CASSSTGSYMNTEAFF
.	TRBV23-1	.	TRBJ1-2	TGCGCCAGCCCATACCATAGAAGGACGAGGGCCTACACCTTC	CASPYHRRTRAYTF
TRBD2	TRBV12-3/TRBV12-4	.	TRBJ2-2	TGTGCCAGCAGTTTAGGGGAGGGCGGGGAGCTGTTTTTT	CASSLGEGGELFF
.	TRBV29-1	.	TRBJ1-1	TGCAGCGTTGATCTGGCGGACAGAGTCTTTGAAGCTTTCTTT	CSVDLADRVFEAFF
TRBD2	TRBV9	.	TRBJ2-3	TGTGCCAGCAGCGTAGAGGCCGGGCGGGGGTGGAGCACAGATACGCAGTATTTT	CASSVEAGRGWSTDTQYF
TRBD1	TRBV6-2/TRBV6-3	.	TRBJ1-1	TGTGCCAGCAGCGACAGGGGTGAAGGCACTGAAGCTTTCTTT	CASSDRGEGTEAFF
.	TRBV13	.	TRBJ2-3	TGTGCCAGCAGCTTGGGCAGGGCGATTGACCTGAGCACAGATACGCAGTATTTT	CASSLGRAIDLSTDTQYF